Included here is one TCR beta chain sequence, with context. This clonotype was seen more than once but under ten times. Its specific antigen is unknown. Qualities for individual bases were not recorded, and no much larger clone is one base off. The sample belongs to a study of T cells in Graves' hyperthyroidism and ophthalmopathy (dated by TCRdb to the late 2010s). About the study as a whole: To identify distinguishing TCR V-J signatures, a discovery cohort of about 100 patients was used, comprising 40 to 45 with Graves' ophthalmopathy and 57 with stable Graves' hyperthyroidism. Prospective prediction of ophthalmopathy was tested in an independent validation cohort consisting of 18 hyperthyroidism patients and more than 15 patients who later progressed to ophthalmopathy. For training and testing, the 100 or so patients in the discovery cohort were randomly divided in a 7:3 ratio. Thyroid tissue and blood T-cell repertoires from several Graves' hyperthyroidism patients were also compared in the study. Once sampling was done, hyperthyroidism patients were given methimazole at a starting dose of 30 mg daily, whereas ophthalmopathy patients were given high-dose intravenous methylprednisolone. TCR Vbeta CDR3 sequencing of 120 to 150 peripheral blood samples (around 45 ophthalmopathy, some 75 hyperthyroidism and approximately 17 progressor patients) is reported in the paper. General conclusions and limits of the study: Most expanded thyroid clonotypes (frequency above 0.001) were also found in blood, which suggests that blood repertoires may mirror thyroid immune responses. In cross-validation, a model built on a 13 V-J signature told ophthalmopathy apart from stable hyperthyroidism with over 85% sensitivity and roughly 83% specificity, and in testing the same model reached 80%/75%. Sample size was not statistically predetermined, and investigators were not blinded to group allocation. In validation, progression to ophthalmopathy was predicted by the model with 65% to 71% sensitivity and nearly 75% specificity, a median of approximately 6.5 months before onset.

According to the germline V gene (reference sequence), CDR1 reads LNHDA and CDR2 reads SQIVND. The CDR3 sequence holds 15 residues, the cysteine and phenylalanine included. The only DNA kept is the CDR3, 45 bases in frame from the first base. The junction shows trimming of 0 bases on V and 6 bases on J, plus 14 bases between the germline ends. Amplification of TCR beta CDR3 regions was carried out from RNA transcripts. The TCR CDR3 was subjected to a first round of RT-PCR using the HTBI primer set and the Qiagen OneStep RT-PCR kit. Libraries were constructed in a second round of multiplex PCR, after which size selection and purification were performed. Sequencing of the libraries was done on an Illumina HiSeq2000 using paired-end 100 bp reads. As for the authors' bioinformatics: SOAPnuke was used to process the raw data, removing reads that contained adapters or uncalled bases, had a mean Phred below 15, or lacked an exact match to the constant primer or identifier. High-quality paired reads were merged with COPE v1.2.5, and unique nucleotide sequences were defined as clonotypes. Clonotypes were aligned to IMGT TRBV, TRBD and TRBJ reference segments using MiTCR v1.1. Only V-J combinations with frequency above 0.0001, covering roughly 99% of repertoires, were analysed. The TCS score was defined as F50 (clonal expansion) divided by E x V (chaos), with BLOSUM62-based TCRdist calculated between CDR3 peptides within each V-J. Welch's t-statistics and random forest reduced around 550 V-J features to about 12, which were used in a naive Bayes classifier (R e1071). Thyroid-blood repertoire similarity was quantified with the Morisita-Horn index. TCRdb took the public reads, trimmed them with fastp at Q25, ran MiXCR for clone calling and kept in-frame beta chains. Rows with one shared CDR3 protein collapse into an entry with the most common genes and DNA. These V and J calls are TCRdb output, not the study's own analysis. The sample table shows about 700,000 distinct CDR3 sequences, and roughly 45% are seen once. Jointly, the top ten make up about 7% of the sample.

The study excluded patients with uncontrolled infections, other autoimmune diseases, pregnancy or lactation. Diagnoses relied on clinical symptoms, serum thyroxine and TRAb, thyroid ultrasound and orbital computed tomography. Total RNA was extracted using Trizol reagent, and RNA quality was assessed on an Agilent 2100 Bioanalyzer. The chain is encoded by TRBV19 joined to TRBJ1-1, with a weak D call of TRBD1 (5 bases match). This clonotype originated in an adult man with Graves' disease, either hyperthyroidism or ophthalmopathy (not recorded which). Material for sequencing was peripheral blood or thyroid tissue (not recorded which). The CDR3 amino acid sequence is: CASSIELGRVAEAFF. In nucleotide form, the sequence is TGTGCCAGTAGTATAGAGTTGGGCAGGGTCGCTGAAGCTTTCTTT.